These T cell receptor beta chains were read from a single sample in a study of beta chain features in type 1 diabetes. Measured with immunoSEQ multiplex PCR; TCRdb has only the in-frame clones, and not every one. The sample lists hundreds of thousands of clones; 13% were seen once. The sample taken for sequencing was naive CD4+ T cells from blood. These receptors originate from a man aged 18 to 35 with type 1 diabetes. The CDR3 runs from the conserved cysteine through the conserved F or W. The order of the fields is clone size, V gene, D gene, J gene, CDR3 protein, CDR3 DNA. A D gene is named only where the DNA matches it firmly. Clone size appears in some rows only: once, few, many, or a class for an expanded clone.

few	TRBV25-1	-	TRBJ2-1	CASSAAGLRNEQFF	TGTGCCAGCAGTGCGGCGGGCTTACGGAATGAGCAGTTCTTC
few	TRBV6-5	-	TRBJ1-2	CASSFDGDPNYGYTF	TGTGCCAGCAGTTTCGACGGGGACCCTAACTATGGCTACACCTTC
few	TRBV15	TRBD2	TRBJ2-1	CATSRDISSGENEQFF	TGTGCCACCAGCAGAGATATAAGTAGCGGGGAAAATGAGCAGTTCTTC
few	TRBV6-5	-	TRBJ1-1	CASSYDAQGTVAFF	TGTGCCAGCAGTTACGACGCGCAGGGGACTGTAGCTTTCTTT
-	TRBV5-1	TRBD1	TRBJ1-1	CAISPGQGFEAFF	TGCGCCATCTCACCGGGACAGGGTTTTGAAGCTTTCTTT
once	TRBV30	-	TRBJ2-5	CAWSVRGGETQYF	TGTGCCTGGAGTGTGCGAGGGGGGGAGACCCAGTACTTC
-	TRBV6-5	-	TRBJ1-6	CASSYDGNSPLHF	TGTGCCAGCAGTTACGACGGGAATTCACCCCTCCACTTT
-	TRBV10-3	-	TRBJ1-6	CAIRPQPNSPLHF	TGTGCCATCAGACCTCAGCCTAATTCACCCCTCCACTTT
once	TRBV28	TRBD1	TRBJ1-4	CATDRRSATNEKLFF	TGTGCCACGGACAGGCGGAGTGCAACTAATGAAAAACTGTTTTTT
-	TRBV2	TRBD1	TRBJ2-3	CASSDIGGNTDTQYF	TGTGCCAGCAGTGATATAGGGGGCAACACAGATACGCAGTATTTT
few	TRBV11-3	-	TRBJ2-7	CASPSVPGRHEQYF	TGTGCCAGCCCCTCAGTCCCGGGGAGGCACGAGCAGTACTTC
-	TRBV29-1	-	TRBJ1-1	CSVDGLPMNTEAFF	TGCAGCGTTGATGGCCTCCCCATGAACACTGAAGCTTTCTTT
-	TRBV4-1	-	TRBJ1-1	CASSPLGFGPAFF	TGCGCCAGCAGCCCCTTGGGCTTCGGCCCGGCTTTCTTT
-	TRBV4-1	-	TRBJ2-5	CASSQGVGLETQYF	TGCGCCAGCAGCCAAGGAGTTGGGCTCGAAACCCAGTACTTC
few	TRBV2	TRBD1	TRBJ1-2	CASSVLRDRVGYTF	TGTGCCAGCAGTGTCCTCCGGGACAGGGTAGGCTACACCTTC
-	TRBV30	-	TRBJ2-7	CAWSATRDFSYEQYF	TGTGCCTGGAGTGCTACCCGGGACTTCTCCTACGAGCAGTACTTC
-	TRBV27	-	TRBJ2-5	CASSLWGEETQYF	TGTGCCAGCAGTTTATGGGGCGAAGAGACCCAGTACTTC
few	TRBV7-9	TRBD2	TRBJ2-1	CASSPRTSGGESYNEQFF	TGTGCCAGCAGCCCTCGGACTAGCGGAGGGGAGTCGTACAATGAGCAGTTCTTC
once	TRBV7-2	-	TRBJ1-6	CASSLDSRVGSPLHF	TGTGCCAGCAGCTTAGACAGCCGAGTCGGTTCACCCCTCCACTTT
few	TRBV14	-	TRBJ1-2	CASSQSNANYGYTF	TGTGCCAGCAGCCAATCTAATGCTAACTATGGCTACACCTTC
few	TRBV10-2	-	TRBJ2-3	CASSEGYTDTQYF	TGCGCCAGCAGTGAAGGATACACAGATACGCAGTATTTT
-	TRBV10-3	-	TRBJ1-6	CAISESDSASPLHF	TGTGCCATCAGTGAGTCCGACTCTGCCTCACCCCTCCACTTT
few	TRBV30	-	TRBJ2-3	CAWRRGTRGTDTQYF	TGTGCCTGGAGAAGAGGGACGAGGGGCACAGATACGCAGTATTTT
few	TRBV7-2	-	TRBJ1-1	CASSLLSWELNTEAFF	TGTGCCAGCAGCTTATTGTCTTGGGAGTTGAACACTGAAGCTTTCTTT
few	TRBV14	-	TRBJ2-7	CASSQDVWGAYEQYF	TGTGCCAGCAGCCAAGACGTTTGGGGGGCCTACGAGCAGTACTTC
-	TRBV6-5	TRBD1	TRBJ2-3	CASSLRTGGSDTQYF	TGTGCCAGCAGTTTAAGGACAGGGGGCTCAGATACGCAGTATTTT
-	TRBV5-8	-	TRBJ2-1	CASSFQANEQFF	TGTGCCAGCAGCTTCCAGGCGAATGAGCAGTTCTTC
few	TRBV6-5	-	TRBJ1-1	CASSSPGGATEAFF	TGTGCCAGCAGTTCGCCGGGGGGAGCGACTGAAGCTTTCTTT
-	TRBV27	-	TRBJ1-2	CASSLSTGHYGYTF	TGTGCCAGCAGTTTATCCACAGGACATTATGGCTACACCTTC
few	TRBV11-2	-	TRBJ2-4	CASSGIRGAKNIQYF	TGTGCCAGCAGTGGGATCAGGGGAGCCAAAAACATTCAGTACTTC
-	TRBV4-2	-	TRBJ1-3	CASSQDRTVLRSGNTIYF	TGTGCCAGCAGCCAAGATAGGACAGTCCTGAGGTCTGGAAACACCATATATTTT
few	TRBV19	TRBD1	TRBJ1-2	CASSIAGQTQYYYGYTF	TGTGCCAGTAGTATAGCGGGACAGACGCAATACTACTATGGCTACACCTTC
-	TRBV7-9	TRBD2	TRBJ2-3	CASSSKLAGGADTQYF	TGTGCCAGCAGCTCAAAACTAGCGGGGGGAGCAGATACGCAGTATTTT
-	TRBV10-2	-	TRBJ1-4	CASSEWGSTNEKLFF	TGCGCCAGCAGTGAGTGGGGGTCAACTAATGAAAAACTGTTTTTT
few	TRBV5-1	-	TRBJ2-1	CASSLGVGGYNEQFF	TGCGCCAGCAGCTTGGGTGTAGGGGGCTACAATGAGCAGTTCTTC
-	TRBV19	-	TRBJ1-4	CASSTQGWENEKLFF	TGTGCCAGTAGTACGCAGGGCTGGGAGAATGAAAAACTGTTTTTT
few	TRBV5-1	-	TRBJ2-7	CASSLAGAQEEQYF	TGCGCCAGCAGCTTGGCGGGGGCGCAGGAGGAGCAGTACTTC
-	TRBV28	-	TRBJ2-7	CASSLSWKGYEQYF	TGTGCCAGCAGTTTATCGTGGAAAGGCTACGAGCAGTACTTC
few	TRBV7-3	TRBD2	TRBJ2-3	CASSSGLAGDTQYF	TGTGCCAGCAGCTCCGGACTAGCGGGGGATACGCAGTATTTT
-	TRBV7-9	-	TRBJ1-1	CASSLDAGGRAFGEAFF	TGTGCCAGCAGCCTTGACGCTGGGGGTAGGGCTTTCGGAGAAGCTTTCTTT
few	TRBV7-3	-	TRBJ1-1	CASSFTGATEAFF	TGTGCCAGCAGCTTCACCGGGGCCACTGAAGCTTTCTTT
-	TRBV10-3	-	TRBJ1-1	CATQGSDTEAFF	TGTGCCACCCAAGGGAGCGACACTGAAGCTTTCTTT
few	TRBV10-2	-	TRBJ1-5	CASSVLGDQPQHF	TGCGCCAGCAGTGTACTGGGGGATCAGCCCCAGCATTTT
few	TRBV2	TRBD1	TRBJ1-1	CASSEVRQGPMNTEAFF	TGTGCCAGCAGTGAAGTTCGACAGGGGCCTATGAACACTGAAGCTTTCTTT
-	TRBV9	-	TRBJ2-2	CASSVVWDTGELFF	TGTGCCAGCAGCGTAGTTTGGGACACCGGGGAGCTGTTTTTT
-	TRBV20-1	-	TRBJ2-7	CSAYEQYF	TGCAGTGCATACGAGCAGTACTTC
-	TRBV10-2	TRBD1	TRBJ2-7	CASSEFGTGYEQYF	TGCGCCAGCAGTGAGTTTGGGACAGGCTACGAGCAGTACTTC
-	TRBV11-2	-	TRBJ2-5	CASSLIAETQYF	TGTGCCAGCAGCTTAATTGCGGAGACCCAGTACTTC
few	TRBV11-3	TRBD1	TRBJ2-2	CASSSRTGGTGELFF	TGTGCCAGCAGCTCCCGGACAGGGGGTACCGGGGAGCTGTTTTTT
-	TRBV5-1	-	TRBJ2-5	CASTGFQETQYF	TGCGCCAGCACGGGATTCCAAGAGACCCAGTACTTC
few	TRBV14	TRBD1	TRBJ1-1	CASSQVGGQRNTEAFF	TGTGCCAGCAGCCAAGTGGGGGGACAGAGGAACACTGAAGCTTTCTTT
-	TRBV7-9	-	TRBJ2-3	CASTFGYLTDTQYF	TGTGCCAGCACCTTCGGCTACCTCACAGATACGCAGTATTTT
-	TRBV4-1	-	TRBJ2-5	CASSQAGSETQYF	TGCGCCAGCAGCCAAGCAGGGAGCGAGACCCAGTACTTC
few	TRBV7-2	-	TRBJ1-2	CASSLVGGSGYTF	TGTGCCAGCAGCTTAGTAGGGGGGAGTGGCTACACCTTC